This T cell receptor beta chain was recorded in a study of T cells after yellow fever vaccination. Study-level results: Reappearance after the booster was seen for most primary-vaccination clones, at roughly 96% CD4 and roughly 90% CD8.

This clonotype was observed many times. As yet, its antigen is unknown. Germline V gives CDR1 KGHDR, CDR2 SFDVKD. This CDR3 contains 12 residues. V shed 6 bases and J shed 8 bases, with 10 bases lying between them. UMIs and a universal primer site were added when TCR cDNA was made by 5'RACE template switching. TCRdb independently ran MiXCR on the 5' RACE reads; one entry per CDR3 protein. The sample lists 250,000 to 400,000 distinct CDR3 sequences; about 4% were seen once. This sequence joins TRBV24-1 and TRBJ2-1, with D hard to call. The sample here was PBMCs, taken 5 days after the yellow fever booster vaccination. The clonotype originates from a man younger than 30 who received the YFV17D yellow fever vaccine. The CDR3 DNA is TGTGCCACCAGTAGTTCGGGCGATGAGCAGTTCTTC. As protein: CATSSSGDEQFF.